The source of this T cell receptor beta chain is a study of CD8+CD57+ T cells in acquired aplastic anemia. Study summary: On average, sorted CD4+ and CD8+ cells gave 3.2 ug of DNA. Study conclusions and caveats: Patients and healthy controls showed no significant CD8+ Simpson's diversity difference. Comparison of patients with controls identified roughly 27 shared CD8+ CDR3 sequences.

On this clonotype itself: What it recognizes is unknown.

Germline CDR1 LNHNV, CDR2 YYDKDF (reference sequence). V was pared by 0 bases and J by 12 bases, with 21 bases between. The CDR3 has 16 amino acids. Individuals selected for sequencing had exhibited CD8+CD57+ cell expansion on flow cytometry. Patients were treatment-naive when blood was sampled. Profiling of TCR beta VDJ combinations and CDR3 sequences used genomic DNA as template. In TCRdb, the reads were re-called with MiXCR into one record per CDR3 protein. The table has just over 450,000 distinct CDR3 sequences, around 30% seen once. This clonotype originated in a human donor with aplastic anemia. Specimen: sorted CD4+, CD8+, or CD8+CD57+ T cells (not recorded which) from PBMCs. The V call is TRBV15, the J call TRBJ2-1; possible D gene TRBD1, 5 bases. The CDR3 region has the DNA TGTGCCACCAGCAGAGATAGGATGGGGCTCACGATAGGGCAGTTCTTC. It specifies CATSRDRMGLTIGQFF.